This TCR beta chain was captured by sequencing in a study of human T cells and chemical hapten exposure. One entry per CDR3 protein, called by TCRdb with MiXCR from the RACE reads. The sample contains 210,000 or so distinct CDR3 sequences, 20% to 25% of which appear only once. Specified time point: patch test 3, about 24 weeks after DPC sensitization. As to treatment: therapeutic diphenylcyclopropenone sensitization with weekly scalp DPC. The CDR3 has 14 residues. V lost 4 bases and J 6 bases, leaving 10 bases between the germline ends. The germline V gene encodes CDR1 MNHEY and CDR2 SVGAGI. The sequence derives from a woman aged 40 to 55 with alopecia areata. Some clones in this sample may be carry-over from other donors' samples. The rearrangement links TRBV6-5 to TRBJ1-6; tentatively, D is TRBD1 (5 bases). The sample here was whole blood, taken in connection with sensitization to the hapten diphenylcyclopropenone (DPC). For the CDR3, the DNA is TGTGCCAGCAGTTTGGGGACGGGTAATTCACCCCTCCACTTT. This codes for CASSLGTGNSPLHF.